The 24 T cell receptor beta chains reported below all come from one sample, sequenced in a study of identical twins. TCRdb redid the calling of the 5' RACE reads with MiXCR, one entry per CDR3 protein. The sample lists around 1.7 million distinct CDR3 sequences, more than 30% occurring once. Material for sequencing was cord blood. These receptors originate from a newborn girl in good health.

This clonotype occurred a few times. The chain combines TRBV3-1 with TRBJ2-3; 7 positions match TRBD2. The germline V gene encodes CDR1 LGHDT and CDR2 YNNKEL (reference sequence). V lost 4 bases to trimming and J lost 2 bases; unmatched junction nucleotides: 12. This CDR3 spans 17 amino acids. The CDR3 region has the DNA TGTGCCAGCAGCCGGAGACTAGCACGGCATGTCACAGATACGCAGTATTTT. Encoded protein: CASSRRLARHVTDTQYF.

This clonotype was picked up a small number of times. V is TRBV9 and J is TRBJ2-3; D call uncertain. From germline, CDR1 is SGDLS and CDR2 YYNGEE. V lost 4 bases to trimming and J lost 4 bases, with 13 bases between them. The CDR3 has 14 amino acids. CDR3 DNA sequence: TGTGCCAGCAGCCCTAGGTGGATCCCAGATACGCAGTATTTT. Its protein product is CASSPRWIPDTQYF.

This clonotype was detected only a few times. The chain is built from TRBV12-3 or TRBV12-4 and TRBJ2-7; possibly TRBD2 for D (6 bases). The J call may be wrong; the DNA end is better matched by TRBJ2-5. The CDR3 loop spans 16 amino acids. The chain's CDR3 is CASSLALVGTVETQYF. In DNA form, the CDR3 reads TGTGCCAGCAGTTTAGCGCTCGTGGGGACTGTAGAGACCCAGTACTTC.

In this sample, this clonotype turned up a few times. V is TRBV28 and J is TRBJ2-7, with 7 positions matching TRBD1. The V gene end was trimmed by 5 bases and the J gene end by 3 bases; junction bases not matched to a gene: 10. CDR3 length equals 15 residues. In germline, CDR1 is MDHEN, CDR2 SYDVKM. CDR3 amino acids: CASSINYRGLYEQYF. CDR3 sequence (DNA): TGTGCCAGCAGTATCAATTACAGGGGCCTCTACGAGCAGTACTTC.

The rearrangement joins TRBV10-2 to TRBJ1-2; D is possibly TRBD1 (5 bases). Germline lookup yields CDR1 WSHSY and CDR2 SAAADI. Trimming took off 2 bases at V and 4 bases at J, with 14 bases between the two ends. CDR3 size: 15 residues. CDR3 sequence: CASSERQSVGYGYTF. The CDR3 nucleotides read TGCGCCAGCAGTGAGCGACAGAGTGTGGGCTATGGCTACACCTTC.

The chain joins TRBV5-1 to TRBJ1-4; possibly TRBD1 for D (6 bases). V was shortened by 4 bases and J by 8 bases, with 12 bases between the two germline ends. The CDR3 is 13 amino acids. Germline lookup yields CDR1 SGHRS and CDR2 YFSETQ. The CDR3 here is CASSLRTEEKLFF. CDR3 in DNA: TGCGCCAGCAGCCTCCGGACAGAGGAAAAACTGTTTTTT. Using reference TRBV5-1 and TRBJ1-4 for the parts outside the CDR3, the full variable domain is KAGVTQTPRYLIKTRGQQVTLSCSPISGHRSVSWYQQTPGQGLQFLFEYFSETQRNKGNFPGRFSGRQFSNSRSEMNVSTLELGDSALYLCASSLRTEEKLFFGSGTQLSVL.

This clonotype was recorded at least ten times. The V gene is TRBV4-2, the J gene TRBJ2-3, with 8 bases aligning to TRBD2. With 0 bases clipped from V and 3 bases from J, the junction kept 5 bases outside the gene matches. Germline values: CDR1 LGHNA, CDR2 YNFKEQ. The CDR3 contains 16 residues. The CDR3 sequence: CASSQDEREKTDTQYF. The CDR3 DNA follows: TGTGCCAGCAGCCAAGATGAGCGGGAGAAGACAGATACGCAGTATTTT.

V and J are TRBV24-1 and TRBJ1-5, with 8 bases matching TRBD1. The CDR3 consists of 16 residues. The junction had 7 bases not matched to a gene; V was cut back by 7 bases and J by 0 bases. Germline V gene lookup returns CDR1 KGHDR and CDR2 SFDVKD. The CDR3 nucleotides read TGTGCCACCAGCACCGGCAGGGGGCTTAGCAATCAGCCCCAGCATTTT. This translates into CATSTGRGLSNQPQHF.

This clonotype was seen only a few times. This chain links TRBV20-1 with TRBJ2-5; either TRBD1 or TRBD2 may fit D (6 bases each). CDR3 size: 15 residues. Germline V gives CDR1 DFQATT, CDR2 SNEGSKA (reference sequence). The ends were cut back, 1 base at V and 1 base at J, with 13 bases in the middle. CDR3 DNA: TGCAGTGCTAGAGGAAGGGGGGCGCCCCAAGAGACCCAGTACTTC. Amino acids: CSARGRGAPQETQYF.

V and J are TRBV5-8 and TRBJ1-2, with no clear D. This CDR3 comprises 14 residues. V lost 0 bases to trimming and J lost 5 bases, with 11 bases between them. Germline lookup yields CDR1 SGHTS and CDR2 YDEGEE. CDR3 in DNA: TGTGCCAGCAGCTTGGTGACATTTCGTTATGGCTACACCTTC. The encoded protein is CASSLVTFRYGYTF. The complete variable domain, with remaining parts taken from reference TRBV5-8 and TRBJ1-2, reads EAGVTQSPTHLIKTRGQQATLRCSPISGHTSVYWYQQALGLGLQFLLWYDEGEERNRGNFPPRFSGRQFPNYSSELNVNALELEDSALYLCASSLVTFRYGYTFGSGTRLTVV.

The chain is built from TRBV12-3 or TRBV12-4 and TRBJ1-1; 7 bases align to TRBD1. V shed 5 bases and J 10 bases; nucleotides not matched to a gene: 10. The CDR3 extends over 13 amino acids. The CDR3 spells CASSAGQSRGAFF. CDR3 coding DNA: TGTGCCAGCAGTGCGGGACAGTCCCGGGGAGCTTTCTTT.

The rearrangement uses TRBV28 and TRBJ2-5, with 8 positions matching TRBD1. Matching the DNA end better, TRBJ2-1 makes the J call doubtful. The germline V gene has CDR1 MDHEN and CDR2 SYDVKM. The length of the CDR3 is 14 residues. CDR3 in amino acids: CASSFDRGGETQFF. In DNA, the CDR3 is TGTGCCAGCAGTTTCGACAGGGGTGGTGAGACCCAGTTCTTC.

This clonotype was recorded a few times. V gene TRBV28 combines with J gene TRBJ1-1; D possibly corresponds to TRBD1 (6 bases). The V gene's germline CDR1 is MDHEN and CDR2 SYDVKM. The CDR3 has 14 residues. V was clipped by 8 bases and J by 4 bases, with 17 bases between them. This CDR3 is CASSRGGASTEAFF. As DNA, the CDR3 is TGTGCCAGCTCCCGAGGGGGGGCTTCCACTGAAGCTTTCTTT. The full variable domain, completed using reference TRBV28 and TRBJ1-1, is DVKVTQSSRYLVKRTGEKVFLECVQDMDHENMFWYRQDPGLGLRLIYFSYDVKMKEKGDIPEGYSVSREKKERFSLILESASTNQTSMYLCASSRGGASTEAFFGQGTRLTVV.

The V gene is TRBV12-3 or TRBV12-4, the J gene TRBJ1-1, with D tentatively TRBD1 (6 bases). The CDR3 runs to 14 residues. V was pared by 7 bases and J by 7 bases, with 19 bases between. For the CDR3, the DNA is TGTGCCAGCACCACCTTTGAGCAGGGGTATGAAGCTTTCTTT. This gives the protein CASTTFEQGYEAFF.

The table lists this clonotype with a few counts. V and J are TRBV9 and TRBJ2-1; 8 bases fit TRBD1. The V and J ends lost 4 bases and 4 bases, in that order; junction bases with no gene match: 7. Germline loops: CDR1 SGDLS, CDR2 YYNGEE. The CDR3 sequence is 15 residues long. Here the CDR3 DNA reads TGTGCCAGCAGCCCAGACCGGGACAGGTACAATGAGCAGTTCTTC. It is translated as CASSPDRDRYNEQFF.

This rearrangement joins TRBV20-1 to TRBJ2-1, with D hard to call. The V end was cut by 3 bases, the J end by 13 bases, with 19 bases between. The germline CDR1 and CDR2 sequences are DFQATT and SNEGSKA (reference sequence). The CDR3 has 13 residues. CDR3 nucleotide sequence: TGCAGTGCTAGGATAGGGTGGTCGGAGACCCAGTTCTTC. Protein: CSARIGWSETQFF.

This clonotype was recorded only once. The junction departs from germline at one end; a sequencing error may be responsible. The V gene is TRBV18, the J gene TRBJ1-1, with a possible D match to TRBD1 (5 bases). CDR1 is KGHSH and CDR2 is LQKENI in the germline V gene. CDR3 length: 14 amino acids. The chain's CDR3 is CVSSPRQMNTEAFF. CDR3 DNA sequence: TGTGTCAGCTCACCTCGACAGATGAACACTGAAGCTTTCTTT.

The J gene is TRBJ2-1, the V gene TRBV19, with 7 bases identical to TRBD2. The CDR3 extends over 14 amino acids. Germline assignment: CDR1 LNHDA and CDR2 SQIVND (reference sequence). The junction had 7 bases not matched to a gene; V was cut back by 2 bases and J by 9 bases. CDR3 region: CASSIPAGRAEQFF. Here the CDR3 DNA reads TGTGCCAGTAGTATACCAGCGGGGCGCGCTGAGCAGTTCTTC. Based on the CDR3 plus reference TRBV19 and TRBJ2-1, the full variable domain is DGGITQSPKYLFRKEGQNVTLSCEQNLNHDAMYWYRQDPGQGLRLIYYSQIVNDFQKGDIAEGYSVSREKKESFPLTVTSAQKNPTAFYLCASSIPAGRAEQFFGPGTRLTVL.

This clonotype was seen just once. The chain carries TRBV27 and TRBJ2-7; D is perhaps TRBD1 or TRBD2 (5 bases each). V was shortened by 1 base and J by 6 bases, with 10 bases between the two germline ends. Germline V gene sequence: CDR1 MNHEY, CDR2 SMNVEV (reference sequence). The length of the CDR3 is 13 residues. The CDR3 here is CASSLWGSGEQYF. In DNA form, the CDR3 reads TGTGCCAGCAGTTTATGGGGGTCTGGCGAGCAGTACTTC.

This clonotype was detected only a few times. CDR3 region: CASSLVYEDTEAFF. The CDR3 bases are TGTGCCAGCAGCTTAGTATATGAGGACACTGAAGCTTTCTTT. The rearrangement joins TRBV11-2 to TRBJ1-1, with D hard to call. With 1 base removed from V and 3 bases from J, the gap between germline ends came to 9 bases. Germline CDR1 is SGHAT and CDR2 is FQNNGV. The CDR3 sequence is 14 residues long.

V and J are TRBV7-2 and TRBJ1-2; TRBD1 is a possible D gene (5 bases). Trimming removed 5 bases from V and 13 bases from J, with 17 bases in between. The CDR3 is made up of 12 amino acids. CDR1 and CDR2 from the germline V gene are SGHTA and FQGNSA. CDR3 region: CASSLRDGGSTF. CDR3 DNA sequence: TGTGCCAGCAGCCTCCGTGACGGGGGGTCCACCTTC.

This chain joins TRBV29-1 and TRBJ2-7; D not certain. Trimming removed 4 bases from V and 0 bases from J, with 10 bases in between. This CDR3 contains 13 residues. The germline V gene encodes CDR1 SQVTM and CDR2 ANQGSEA. The CDR3 loop reads CSVATALSYEQYF. As DNA, the CDR3 is TGCAGCGTTGCGACGGCCCTCTCCTACGAGCAGTACTTC.

In this sample, this clonotype turned up a few times. The CDR3 bases are TGCGGGGCCGTCTATAATTCACCCCTCCACTTT. This gives the protein CGAVYNSPLHF. The chain employs TRBV20-1 and TRBJ1-6; a weak D match, TRBD1 (5 bases). This CDR3 contains 11 residues. Germline lookup yields CDR1 DFQATT and CDR2 SNEGSKA (reference sequence).

This clonotype showed up just a few times. CDR3 DNA sequence: TGTGCCAGCAGCTTAGTGGGTAATAGCAACCATGAGCAGTACTTC. Amino acid sequence: CASSLVGNSNHEQYF. This sequence joins TRBV7-2 and TRBJ2-7; D unclear. Between the trimmed V and J ends, which lost 1 base and 7 bases, there was a span of 17 bases. The CDR3 is 15 amino acids. Per the germline V gene, CDR1 is SGHTA and CDR2 is FQGNSA.